A single sample is the source of the 2 T cell receptor beta chains below, sequenced in a study of PD-1 blockade in classical Hodgkin lymphoma. All patients relapsed after autologous stem cell transplantation, and brentuximab vedotin exposure varied. Profiled with immunoSEQ multiplex PCR; TCRdb holds only in-frame clones, not every one. The sample yields roughly 42,000 clones, 60% to 75% seen once. The sample was peripheral blood mononuclear cells (PBMCs), taken at baseline. The origin of the receptors is a human donor with classical Hodgkin lymphoma.

The chain recombines TRBV27 with TRBJ1-1, with D perhaps matching TRBD1 (5 bases). CDR3 size: 16 residues. CDR1 and CDR2 (germline): MNHEY, SMNVEV (reference sequence). V gave up 2 bases and J gave up 0 bases, with 13 bases separating them. This CDR3 reads CASSLAGHFMNTEAFF. The CDR3 DNA reads TGTGCCAGCAGTTTAGCCGGACACTTTATGAACACTGAAGCTTTCTTT.

This chain connects TRBV28 to TRBJ2-5; TRBD1 might be the D (6 bases). The CDR3 spans 15 residues. Germline values: CDR1 MDHEN, CDR2 SYDVKM. Trimming left V 4 bases short and J 0 bases short, with 12 bases between. CDR3 loop: CASSSFQGYQETQYF. The CDR3 DNA follows: TGTGCCAGCAGTTCCTTCCAGGGGTACCAAGAGACCCAGTACTTC.